What follows describes a single T cell receptor (beta chain). This CDR3 comprises 14 residues. The V gene's germline CDR1 is SGHVS and CDR2 FQNEAQ. Trimming at V came to 3 bases and at J to 2 bases, leaving 4 bases not matched to a gene. This sample stems from a study of blood T cell repertoires in COVID-19. Study-wide background: Sources were T cells, B-cell-depleted T cells, or PBMCs; the material itself was cDNA or gDNA.

Assay: immunoSEQ multiplex PCR; the TCRdb copy retains only in-frame clones and omits some. The data show around 190,000 clones, roughly 77% seen once. Participants spanned ages about 18 to 89 years and resided in over 20 US areas. The receptor's source is a woman between 50 and 59 years old with acute COVID-19. The gene calls are TRBV7-8 and TRBJ2-7, with TRBD1 identical over 7 bases. Sequencing was carried out using PBMCs or T cells enriched from blood (not recorded which). CDR3 sequence reads: CASSLDRLTYEQYV. CDR3 DNA sequence: TGTGCCAGCAGCTTGGACAGGCTGACCTACGAGCAGTACGTC.